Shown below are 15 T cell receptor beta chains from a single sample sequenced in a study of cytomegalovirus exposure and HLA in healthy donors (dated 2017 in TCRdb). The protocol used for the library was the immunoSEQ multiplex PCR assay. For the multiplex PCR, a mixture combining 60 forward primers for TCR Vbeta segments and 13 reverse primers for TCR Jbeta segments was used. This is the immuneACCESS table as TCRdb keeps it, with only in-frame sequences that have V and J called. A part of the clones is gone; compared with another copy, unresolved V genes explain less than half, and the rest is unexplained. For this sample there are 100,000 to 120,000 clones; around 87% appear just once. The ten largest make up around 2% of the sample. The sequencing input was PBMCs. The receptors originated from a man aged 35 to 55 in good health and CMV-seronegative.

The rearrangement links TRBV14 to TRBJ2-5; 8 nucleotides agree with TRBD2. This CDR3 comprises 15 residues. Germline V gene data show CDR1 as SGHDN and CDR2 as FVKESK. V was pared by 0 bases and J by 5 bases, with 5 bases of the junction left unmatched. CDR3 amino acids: CASSQDGLAQETQYF. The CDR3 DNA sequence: TGTGCCAGCAGCCAAGATGGACTAGCTCAGGAGACCCAGTACTTC.

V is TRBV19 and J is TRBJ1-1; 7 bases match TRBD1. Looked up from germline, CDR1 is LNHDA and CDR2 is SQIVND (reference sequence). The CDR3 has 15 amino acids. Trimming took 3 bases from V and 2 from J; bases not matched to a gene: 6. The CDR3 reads CASSMGGQRNTEAFF. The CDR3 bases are TGTGCCAGTAGTATGGGGGGACAGAGAAACACTGAAGCTTTCTTT.

Here the CDR3 reads CASSQRDRGGNQPQHF. CDR3 in DNA: TGTGCCAGTAGTCAAAGGGACAGGGGAGGCAATCAGCCCCAGCATTTT. This chain links TRBV19 with TRBJ1-5, with 10 bases lining up with TRBD1. The junction had 6 bases not matched to a gene; V was cut back by 5 bases and J by 2 bases. Germline V lookup: CDR1 LNHDA, CDR2 SQIVND (reference sequence). CDR3 length equals 16 residues.

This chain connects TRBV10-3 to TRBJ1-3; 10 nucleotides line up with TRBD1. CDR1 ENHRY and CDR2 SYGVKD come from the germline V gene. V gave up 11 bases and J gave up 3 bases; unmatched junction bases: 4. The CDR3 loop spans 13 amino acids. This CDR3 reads CASRDRGGNTIYF. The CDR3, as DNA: TGTGCCTCACGGGACAGGGGTGGAAACACCATATATTTT.

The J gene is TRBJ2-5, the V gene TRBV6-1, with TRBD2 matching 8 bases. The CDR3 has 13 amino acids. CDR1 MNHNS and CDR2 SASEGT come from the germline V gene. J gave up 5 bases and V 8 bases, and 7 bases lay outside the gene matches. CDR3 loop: CASYGGAGETQYF. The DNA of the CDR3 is TGTGCCAGCTACGGGGGGGCCGGGGAGACCCAGTACTTC.

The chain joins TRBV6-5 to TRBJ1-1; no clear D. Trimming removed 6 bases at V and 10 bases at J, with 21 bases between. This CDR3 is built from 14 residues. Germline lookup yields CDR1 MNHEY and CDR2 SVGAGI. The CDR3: CASSDREARRAAFF. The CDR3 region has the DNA TGTGCCAGCAGCGACCGGGAAGCCCGGCGCGCAGCTTTCTTT.

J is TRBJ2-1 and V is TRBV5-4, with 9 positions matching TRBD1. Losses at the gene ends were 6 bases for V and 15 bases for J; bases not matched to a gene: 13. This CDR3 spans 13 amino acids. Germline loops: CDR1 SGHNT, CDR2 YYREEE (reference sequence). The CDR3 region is CASKPGQGNRRFF. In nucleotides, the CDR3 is TGTGCCAGCAAACCGGGACAGGGTAACAGAAGGTTCTTC.

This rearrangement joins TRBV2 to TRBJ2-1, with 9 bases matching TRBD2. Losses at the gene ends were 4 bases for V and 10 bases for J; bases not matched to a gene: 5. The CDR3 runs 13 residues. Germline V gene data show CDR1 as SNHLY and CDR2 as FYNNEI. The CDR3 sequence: CASSVTSGREQFF. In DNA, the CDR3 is TGTGCCAGCAGTGTTACTAGCGGGCGCGAGCAGTTCTTC.

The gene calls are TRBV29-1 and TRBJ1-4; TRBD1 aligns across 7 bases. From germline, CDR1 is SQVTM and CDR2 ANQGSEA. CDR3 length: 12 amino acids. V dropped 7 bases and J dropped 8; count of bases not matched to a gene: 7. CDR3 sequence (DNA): TGCAGCGGCAGGGGGGTCCAAGAAAAACTGTTTTTT. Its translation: CSGRGVQEKLFF.

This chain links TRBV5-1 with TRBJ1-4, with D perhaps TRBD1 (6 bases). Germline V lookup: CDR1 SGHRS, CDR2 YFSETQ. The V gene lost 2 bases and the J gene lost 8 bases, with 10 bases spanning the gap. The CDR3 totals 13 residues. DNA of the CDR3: TGCGCCAGCAGCTTTACAGGGAACGAAAAACTGTTTTTT. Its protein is CASSFTGNEKLFF. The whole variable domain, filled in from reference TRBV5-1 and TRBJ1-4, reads KAGVTQTPRYLIKTRGQQVTLSCSPISGHRSVSWYQQTPGQGLQFLFEYFSETQRNKGNFPGRFSGRQFSNSRSEMNVSTLELGDSALYLCASSFTGNEKLFFGSGTQLSVL.

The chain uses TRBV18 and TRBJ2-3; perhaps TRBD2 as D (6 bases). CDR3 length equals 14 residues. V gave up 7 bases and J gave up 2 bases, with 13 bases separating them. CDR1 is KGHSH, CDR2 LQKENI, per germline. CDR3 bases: TGTGCCAGCTACACTGGGGGGTCCACAGATACGCAGTATTTT. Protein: CASYTGGSTDTQYF.

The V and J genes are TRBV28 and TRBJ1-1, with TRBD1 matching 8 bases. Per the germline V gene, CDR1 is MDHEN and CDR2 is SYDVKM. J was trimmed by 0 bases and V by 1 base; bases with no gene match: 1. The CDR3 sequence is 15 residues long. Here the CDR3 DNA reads TGTGCCAGCAGTTTATTACAGGGGGTGAACACTGAAGCTTTCTTT. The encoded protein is CASSLLQGVNTEAFF.

CDR3 residues: CASSSGGGSYNSPLHF. The CDR3 coding sequence is TGTGCCAGCAGCTCTGGGGGGGGCTCCTATAATTCACCCCTCCACTTT. The chain joins TRBV5-4 to TRBJ1-6, with TRBD1 as a possible D gene (5 bases). There are 16 residues in the CDR3. Germline V gene lookup returns CDR1 SGHNT and CDR2 YYREEE (reference sequence). V was trimmed by 3 bases and J by 0 bases, leaving 10 bases between them.

The CDR3 region has the DNA TGTGCCAGCAGTGGAGGAGGTCAGGCCAATGAGCAGTTCTTC. Amino acids: CASSGGGQANEQFF. The J gene is TRBJ2-1, the V gene TRBV2; tentative D call: TRBD2 (5 bases). V lost 4 bases and J 6 bases, leaving 13 bases between the germline ends. The germline CDR1 and CDR2 sequences are SNHLY and FYNNEI. The CDR3 is 14 residues long. Complete variable domain (other parts from reference TRBV2 and TRBJ2-1): EPEVTQTPSHQVTQMGQEVILRCVPISNHLYFYWYRQILGQKVEFLVSFYNNEISEKSEIFDDQFSVERPDGSNFTLKIRSTKLEDSAMYFCASSGGGQANEQFFGPGTRLTVL.

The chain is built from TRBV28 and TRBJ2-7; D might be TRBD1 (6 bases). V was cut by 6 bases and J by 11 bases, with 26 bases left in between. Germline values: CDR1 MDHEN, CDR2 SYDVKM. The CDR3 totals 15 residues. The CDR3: CASRGVQGFTPGEYF. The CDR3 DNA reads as TGTGCCAGCAGGGGCGTACAGGGCTTCACCCCAGGGGAGTACTTC.